The subject of this entry is one T cell receptor beta chain. This CDR3 is 15 amino acids long. Germline trimming cut 4 bases from V and 7 bases from J; bases unmatched to any gene: 6. From germline, CDR1 is SGHAT and CDR2 FQNNGV. This sample is drawn from a study of blood T cell repertoires in COVID-19. At the level of the study: The United States, Italy and Spain were the sources of the acute and convalescent COVID-19 samples. From T cells, B-cell-depleted T cells, or PBMCs came the material, which was cDNA or gDNA.

Per the authors' pipeline: Amplification of reference gene primers was used by the study to estimate nucleated cell counts. Data came from immunoSEQ multiplex PCR; TCRdb stores just in-frame clones and leaves some out. Clone size and the V and J calls come from that table; the DNA yielded D and trimming. Of about 240,000 clones listed, roughly 90% were seen once; the top ten hold around 7.2%. This chain links TRBV11-2 with TRBJ2-1, with TRBD1 identical over 11 bases. The material sequenced was peripheral blood. The sequence derives from a man aged 55 to 70 who had recovered from COVID-19. CDR3 amino acids: CASSSRDRGWNEQFF. CDR3 in DNA: TGTGCCAGCAGCTCGCGGGACAGGGGGTGGAATGAGCAGTTCTTC. The full variable domain, its missing parts supplied by reference TRBV11-2 and TRBJ2-1, is EAGVAQSPRYKIIEKRQSVAFWCNPISGHATLYWYQQILGQGPKLLIQFQNNGVVDDSQLPKDRFSAERLKGVDSTLKIQPAKLEDSAVYLCASSSRDRGWNEQFFGPGTRLTVL.